Presented here are 13 T cell receptor beta chains from one specimen sequenced in a study of cytomegalovirus exposure and HLA in healthy donors. PCR employed 60 Vbeta and 13 Jbeta primers. The method was immunoSEQ multiplex PCR; TCRdb's version includes in-frame clones alone and lacks a portion of them. The repertoire consists of 150,000 to 200,000 clones, with around 85% occurring once and the leading ten covering 1.5% to 2%. The sequencing input was PBMCs. The receptors stem from a man between 18 and 29 years old in good health and CMV-seronegative.

The V and J genes are TRBV6-5 and TRBJ1-2; tentative D call: TRBD1 (5 bases). V was trimmed by 0 bases and J by 5 bases, leaving 16 bases between them. The V gene's germline CDR1 is MNHEY and CDR2 SVGAGI. The length of the CDR3 is 16 residues. Here the CDR3 DNA reads TGTGCCAGCAGTTACTCGTCCGGGACGGGGGGGTATGGCTACACCTTC. Amino acids: CASSYSSGTGGYGYTF.

Remarks on this clone: In the same sample, other DNA sequences code for this CDR3. The chain couples TRBV6-6 to TRBJ2-2; 7 nucleotides match TRBD1. Looked up from germline, CDR1 is MNHNY and CDR2 is SVGAGI (reference sequence). V lost 9 bases and J lost 1; bases outside the gene matches: 2. The CDR3 contains 13 residues. CDR3: CASRQGNTGELFF. CDR3 DNA sequence: TGTGCCAGTCGACAGGGGAACACCGGGGAGCTGTTTTTT.

The chain links TRBV9 to TRBJ2-7; 7 nucleotides align to TRBD1. Germline V lookup: CDR1 SGDLS, CDR2 YYNGEE. The CDR3 spans 14 residues. J gave up 0 bases and V 7 bases, and 7 bases lay outside the gene matches. The CDR3 protein is CASGGRDSSYEQYF. The CDR3 bases are TGTGCCAGCGGAGGCCGGGACAGCTCCTACGAGCAGTACTTC.

This clone was seen once. This chain joins TRBV15 and TRBJ2-1, with TRBD2 matching 8 bases. The CDR3 runs 16 residues. Per germline, CDR1 LNHNV and CDR2 YYDKDF (reference sequence). Losses at the gene ends were 5 bases for V and 8 bases for J; bases not matched to a gene: 14. CDR3 sequence (DNA): TGTGCCACCAGCCTGAGGGCGGGACTAGGGAGGGATGAGCAGTTCTTC. This codes for CATSLRAGLGRDEQFF. The full variable domain, rest sourced from reference TRBV15 and TRBJ2-1, is DAMVIQNPRYQVTQFGKPVTLSCSQTLNHNVMYWYQQKSSQAPKLLFHYYDKDFNNEADTPDNFQSRRPNTSFCFLDIRSPGLGDTAMYLCATSLRAGLGRDEQFFGPGTRLTVL.

This chain connects TRBV5-1 to TRBJ1-6; TRBD1 might be the D (5 bases). Germline lookup yields CDR1 SGHRS and CDR2 YFSETQ. This CDR3 region has 17 residues. The V end lost 0 bases, the J end lost 8 bases, and 18 bases lay between the germline ends. This chain's CDR3 is CASSLDTPGGSDSPLHF. CDR3 nucleotides: TGCGCCAGCAGCTTGGACACGCCCGGGGGGAGCGATTCACCCCTCCACTTT.

This clone came up a few times. The rearrangement links TRBV4-3 to TRBJ2-5, with TRBD2 identical over 12 bases. V lost 3 bases to trimming and J lost 3 bases; unmatched junction nucleotides: 2. This CDR3 is built from 15 residues. Germline-derived CDR1 and CDR2 are LGHNA and YSLEER. The CDR3 here is CASSHRLAGEETQYF. The CDR3 DNA reads as TGCGCCAGCAGCCACCGACTAGCGGGAGAAGAGACCCAGTACTTC.

J is TRBJ2-1 and V is TRBV19; the D gene is possibly TRBD1 (6 bases). V was pared by 7 bases and J by 2 bases, with 15 bases between. The CDR3 has 15 residues. The germline V gene has CDR1 LNHDA and CDR2 SQIVND (reference sequence). DNA of the CDR3: TGTGCCAGTACCATCCAGACAGGTCCCTACAATGAGCAGTTCTTC. Protein: CASTIQTGPYNEQFF. Complete variable domain (other parts from reference TRBV19 and TRBJ2-1): DGGITQSPKYLFRKEGQNVTLSCEQNLNHDAMYWYRQDPGQGLRLIYYSQIVNDFQKGDIAEGYSVSREKKESFPLTVTSAQKNPTAFYLCASTIQTGPYNEQFFGPGTRLTVL.

This clone appeared once. The chain uses TRBV7-9 and TRBJ2-1; TRBD2 matches 11 bases. There are 15 residues in the CDR3. J was trimmed by 6 bases and V by 6 bases; bases with no gene match: 7. Germline V gene sequence: CDR1 SEHNR, CDR2 FQNEAQ (reference sequence). The DNA for the CDR3 is TGTGCCAGCAGAACTATAGCGGGGGGGCCCAATGAGCAGTTCTTC. It codes for CASRTIAGGPNEQFF.

The chain has TRBV27 and TRBJ2-5, with D hard to call. The CDR3 loop spans 13 amino acids. Trimming cost V 3 bases and J 4 bases, with 9 bases left between them. Germline V CDR1 and CDR2: MNHEY, SMNVEV (reference sequence). The CDR3 nucleotides are TGTGCCAGCAGTTTTTCCCGCAGAGAGACCCAGTACTTC. It codes for CASSFSRRETQYF.

A word on this clone: One end of the junction does not line up with germline, which may come from a read error. DNA for the CDR3: TGTGCCAGCAGTGAACTAGCGGGAGGGCAAGAGATCCAGTACTTC. It specifies CASSELAGGQEIQYF. The V and J genes are TRBV6-1 and TRBJ2-5, with 12 bases aligning to TRBD2. This CDR3 comprises 15 residues. Germline lookup yields CDR1 MNHNS and CDR2 SASEGT.

The V gene is TRBV6-1, the J gene TRBJ2-7; a possible D gene is TRBD2 (6 bases). Per the germline V gene, CDR1 is MNHNS and CDR2 is SASEGT. The CDR3 runs 15 residues. V was clipped by 8 bases and J by 0 bases, with 17 bases between them. CDR3 protein: CASSIWGEGSYEQYF. CDR3 sequence (DNA): TGTGCCAGCTCCATCTGGGGGGAAGGCTCCTACGAGCAGTACTTC.

The chain uses TRBV10-3 and TRBJ1-2; D possibly corresponds to TRBD1 (5 bases). Trimming removed 3 bases from V and 2 bases from J, with 13 bases in between. The CDR3 extends over 15 amino acids. Germline lookup yields CDR1 ENHRY and CDR2 SYGVKD. CDR3 protein: CAISDPSGGNYGYTF. The CDR3 nucleotides are TGTGCCATCAGTGACCCGTCGGGGGGAAACTATGGCTACACCTTC.

The chain carries TRBV7-9 and TRBJ2-1, with TRBD2 identical over 10 bases. CDR3 size: 17 residues. Germline V gives CDR1 SEHNR, CDR2 FQNEAQ (reference sequence). J gave up 2 bases and V 4 bases, and 8 bases lay outside the gene matches. The CDR3: CASSYPSGGTPYNEQFF. The DNA for the CDR3 is TGTGCCAGCAGCTACCCTAGCGGGGGAACCCCCTACAATGAGCAGTTCTTC.